The 32 T cell receptor beta chains in this list originate from one sample, sequenced in a study of T cell responses to AZD1222 COVID-19 vaccine (dated by TCRdb to the early 2020s). According to the study, the label for this sample's time point signals: baseline before first vaccination. The library was obtained by the immunoSEQ multiplex PCR assay. TCRdb took over this immuneACCESS table, retaining in-frame rearrangements with V and J assigned. Such tables are incomplete; in checked studies, under half of the missing clones stem from an unresolved V gene, and the remainder is unexplained. A total of approximately 140,000 clones appear in this sample, about 92% of them only once. Together, the top ten hold around 3% of the sample. Sequences were derived from peripheral blood, sampled on day 0 of AZD1222 vaccination. The receptors come from an adult in good health.

This clone was seen a handful of times. This chain joins TRBV29-1 and TRBJ1-1, with D possibly being TRBD1 (5 bases). Germline CDR1 SQVTM, CDR2 ANQGSEA. Trimming cost V 2 bases and J 1 base, with 5 bases left between them. The CDR3 runs 12 residues. CDR3: CSVEQGNTEAFF. The DNA of the CDR3 is TGCAGCGTTGAACAGGGGAACACTGAAGCTTTCTTT. The full variable domain, in which reference TRBV29-1 and TRBJ1-1 provide the parts outside the CDR3, is SAVISQKPSRDICQRGTSLTIQCQVDSQVTMMFWYRQQPGQSLTLIATANQGSEATYESGFVIDKFPISRPNLTFSTLTVSNMSPEDSSIYLCSVEQGNTEAFFGQGTRLTVV.

The rearrangement links TRBV6-5 to TRBJ2-3, with 11 bases fitting TRBD2. The CDR3 contains 15 residues. Germline CDR1 reads MNHEY; CDR2 reads SVGAGI. J gave up 4 bases and V 7 bases, and 7 bases lay outside the gene matches. The CDR3 region has the DNA TGTGCCAGCACCAGACTAGCGGGATTCGCAGATACGCAGTATTTT. Translated, it gives CASTRLAGFADTQYF.

The genes are TRBV9 and TRBJ2-2; D may be TRBD2 (6 bases). The CDR3 sequence is 14 residues long. Germline lookup yields CDR1 SGDLS and CDR2 YYNGEE. Trimming cost V 0 bases and J 5 bases, with 8 bases left between them. This chain's CDR3 is CASSVVTSTGELFF. In nucleotides, the CDR3 is TGTGCCAGCAGCGTAGTGACTAGTACCGGGGAGCTGTTTTTT.

This sequence joins TRBV9 and TRBJ2-2, with unresolved D. V was cut by 3 bases and J by 7 bases, with 13 bases left in between. CDR1 is SGDLS and CDR2 is YYNGEE in the germline V gene. This CDR3 has 14 residues. The CDR3 region is CASSARVRDGELFF. DNA of the CDR3: TGTGCCAGCAGCGCCCGGGTCCGAGACGGGGAGCTGTTTTTT.

The gene calls are TRBV7-3 and TRBJ2-7; 7 bases line up with TRBD2. V gave up 5 bases and J gave up 6 bases; unmatched junction bases: 13. The CDR3 runs to 15 residues. Germline loops: CDR1 SGHTA, CDR2 FQGTGA. The CDR3 bases are TGTGCCAGCAGCGCCGGGCCGGGACTAAAAGCCGAGCAGTACTTC. It specifies CASSAGPGLKAEQYF.

The rearrangement joins TRBV5-6 to TRBJ2-7; D perhaps matches TRBD2 (5 bases). Trimming pared 4 bases from V and 3 bases from J, leaving 29 bases between. The CDR3 loop spans 19 amino acids. From germline, CDR1 is SGHDT and CDR2 YYEEEE. The CDR3 loop reads CASSLKLMDFTKVLYEQYF. CDR3 bases: TGTGCCAGCAGCCTGAAACTGATGGACTTCACAAAAGTGCTCTACGAGCAGTACTTC.

This chain connects TRBV27 to TRBJ1-5; 7 positions match TRBD1. The junction had 12 bases not matched to a gene; V was cut back by 2 bases and J by 11 bases. Germline assignment: CDR1 MNHEY and CDR2 SMNVEV (reference sequence). The CDR3 spans 15 residues. The CDR3 region is CASSLDRARGTTQHF. DNA for the CDR3: TGTGCCAGCAGTTTAGACAGGGCCCGGGGTACGACCCAGCATTTT.

This chain joins TRBV10-3 and TRBJ1-2, with 8 bases lining up with TRBD1. CDR3 size: 14 residues. CDR1 is ENHRY, CDR2 SYGVKD, per germline. The V gene end was trimmed by 5 bases and the J gene end by 8 bases; junction bases not matched to a gene: 10. The CDR3 sequence: CAISLDRAEGGYTF. CDR3 in DNA: TGTGCCATCAGTTTGGACAGGGCTGAGGGGGGCTACACCTTC.

The chain carries TRBV6-5 and TRBJ2-7; D gene uncertain. Germline-derived CDR1 and CDR2 are MNHEY and SVGAGI. The CDR3 runs 14 residues. The V end lost 6 bases, the J end lost 6 bases, and 18 bases lay between the germline ends. This chain's CDR3 is CASSPDGFVGEQYF. CDR3 nucleotide sequence: TGTGCCAGCAGCCCGGACGGGTTCGTCGGCGAGCAGTACTTC.

The genes are TRBV6-6 and TRBJ1-4, with 11 positions matching TRBD1. The CDR3 has 15 amino acids. Trimming cost V 4 bases and J 6 bases; bases outside gene matches: 4. Germline-derived CDR1 and CDR2 are MNHNY and SVGAGI (reference sequence). The CDR3 loop is CASSSPGQGDEKLFF. CDR3 nucleotides: TGTGCCAGCAGTTCTCCGGGACAGGGGGATGAAAAACTGTTTTTT.

The DNA for the CDR3 is TGTGCCATCAGTGAGCCTAAGGGGGCGGGGAACACTGAAGCTTTCTTT. Translating gives CAISEPKGAGNTEAFF. This rearrangement joins TRBV10-3 to TRBJ1-1, with 7 bases matching TRBD1. V gave up 2 bases and J gave up 1 base; unmatched junction bases: 7. The germline CDR1 and CDR2 sequences are ENHRY and SYGVKD. The CDR3 loop spans 16 amino acids.

The chain is built from TRBV19 and TRBJ1-2; D is possibly TRBD1 (6 bases). From germline, CDR1 is LNHDA and CDR2 SQIVND (reference sequence). This CDR3 has 13 residues. Trimming pared 2 bases from V and 8 bases from J, leaving 12 bases between. CDR3 in amino acids: CASSITGFVGYTF. CDR3 coding DNA: TGTGCCAGTAGTATAACAGGGTTCGTGGGCTACACCTTC.

The V and J genes are TRBV3-1 (or the pseudogene TRBV3-2) and TRBJ1-2, with no clear D. In germline, CDR1 is LGHDT, CDR2 YNNKEL (reference sequence). There are 14 residues in the CDR3. V was cut by 4 bases and J by 0 bases, with 9 bases left in between. CDR3 sequence (DNA): TGTGCCAGCAGCCGGGCCGATACTAACTATGGCTACACCTTC. It translates to CASSRADTNYGYTF.

This chain links TRBV6-5 with TRBJ2-7; no reliable D call. V dropped 2 bases and J dropped 3 bases, with 11 bases sitting between them. Germline V gene data show CDR1 as MNHEY and CDR2 as SVGAGI. The CDR3 covers 14 residues. The CDR3 region has the DNA TGTGCCAGCAGTTACCGCCGACGTGACTACGAGCAGTACTTC. This sequence encodes CASSYRRRDYEQYF.

V is TRBV18 and J is TRBJ1-1, with 7 bases matching TRBD1. This CDR3 spans 12 amino acids. V lost 6 bases to trimming and J lost 3 bases; unmatched junction nucleotides: 1. Per germline, CDR1 KGHSH and CDR2 LQKENI. CDR3 DNA sequence: TGTGCCAGCTCCCAGGGGGACACTGAAGCTTTCTTT. Protein sequence: CASSQGDTEAFF.

The rearrangement links TRBV7-9 to TRBJ2-5, with D unclear. The CDR3 is 15 amino acids. Trimming pared 4 bases from V and 5 bases from J, leaving 17 bases between. Germline CDR1 SEHNR, CDR2 FQNEAQ (reference sequence). As DNA, the CDR3 is TGTGCCAGCAGCTCCCGGGTAGGGTTGAGGGAGACCCAGTACTTC. It specifies CASSSRVGLRETQYF.

The chain combines TRBV4-1 with TRBJ1-5, with 10 bases aligning to TRBD1. With V trimmed by 4 bases and J by 4 bases, 7 bases remained unmatched. CDR3 length: 16 amino acids. Germline lookup yields CDR1 MGHRA and CDR2 YSYEKL. The CDR3 spells CASSRRQGAANQPQHF. DNA for the CDR3: TGCGCCAGCAGCCGGAGACAGGGGGCGGCTAATCAGCCCCAGCATTTT.

The J gene is TRBJ2-1, the V gene TRBV5-1; unclear D gene. Trimming took 0 bases from V and 0 from J, leaving 7 bases between them. The CDR3 totals 15 residues. CDR1 is SGHRS and CDR2 is YFSETQ in the germline V gene. CDR3 sequence: CASSLAILSYNEQFF. The CDR3 region has the DNA TGCGCCAGCAGCTTGGCCATCCTCTCCTACAATGAGCAGTTCTTC.

V and J are TRBV9 and TRBJ2-7, with D possibly matching TRBD2 (5 bases). V shed 3 bases and J shed 1 base, with 14 bases lying between them. This CDR3 is built from 15 residues. Per germline, CDR1 SGDLS and CDR2 YYNGEE. This CDR3 reads CASSETGLTSYEQYF. CDR3 nucleotide sequence: TGTGCCAGCAGCGAAACCGGACTGACTTCCTACGAGCAGTACTTC.

This clone was seen a single time. The chain recombines TRBV6-5 with TRBJ1-1; 10 bases are a match to TRBD1. The germline gives CDR1 MNHEY, CDR2 SVGAGI. The CDR3 is made up of 13 amino acids. V lost 8 bases, J lost 7 bases, and 7 bases stayed unmatched. The chain's CDR3 is CASATGGSGEAFF. Written as DNA, the CDR3 is TGTGCCAGCGCGACAGGGGGCTCGGGTGAAGCTTTCTTT.

J is TRBJ2-1 and V is TRBV6-6; D is perhaps TRBD1 (5 bases). The germline V gene has CDR1 MNHNY and CDR2 SVGAGI (reference sequence). The CDR3 length is 15 residues. The CDR3 region has the DNA TGTGCAAGCCGAAGGTTTGGGGCGACAAAGGATGAGCAGTTCTTC. This codes for CASRRFGATKDEQFF.

This sequence joins TRBV6-4 and TRBJ1-1; no clear D. The germline gives CDR1 MRHNA, CDR2 SNTAGT. The CDR3 covers 19 residues. V lost 3 bases and J lost 3, with 26 bases in between. Here the CDR3 DNA reads TGTGCCAGCAGTGATAGGTTGCACCTGAGCGGGTTCAAGGACACTGAAGCTTTCTTT. Its translation is CASSDRLHLSGFKDTEAFF.

This chain connects TRBV4-1 to TRBJ2-1, with 7 bases identical to TRBD2. CDR1 and CDR2 from the germline V gene are MGHRA and YSYEKL. Trimming took 3 bases from V and 5 from J; bases not matched to a gene: 7. This CDR3 region has 15 residues. CDR3 amino acids: CASSQREPRDNEQFF. As DNA, the CDR3 is TGCGCCAGCAGCCAGCGGGAGCCGCGGGACAATGAGCAGTTCTTC.

The V and J genes are TRBV7-9 and TRBJ2-1; no clear D. Germline CDR1 reads SEHNR; CDR2 reads FQNEAQ (reference sequence). The length of the CDR3 is 16 residues. The V end was cut by 1 base, the J end by 4 bases, with 14 bases between. The CDR3, as DNA: TGTGCCAGCAGCTTAGGGTTGGGATCGGGTTACAATGAGCAGTTCTTC. This sequence encodes CASSLGLGSGYNEQFF.

This sequence joins TRBV7-2 and TRBJ1-6, with D possibly being TRBD1 (5 bases). Germline loops: CDR1 SGHTA, CDR2 FQGNSA. CDR3 length: 17 amino acids. The V gene lost 3 bases and the J gene lost 0 bases, with 12 bases spanning the gap. The CDR3, as DNA: TGTGCCAGCAGCTTGCAGGGAATGAGCTCCTATAATTCACCCCTCCACTTT. It translates to CASSLQGMSSYNSPLHF.

The J gene is TRBJ1-1, the V gene TRBV7-2, with D possibly TRBD1 on 5 matching bases. Germline V gene lookup returns CDR1 SGHTA and CDR2 FQGNSA. V was trimmed by 1 base and J by 8 bases, leaving 11 bases between them. This CDR3 contains 13 residues. The CDR3 DNA sequence: TGTGCCAGCAGCTTAGGTGGACACCGAGAAGCTTTCTTT. This translates into CASSLGGHREAFF.

This chain connects TRBV21-1 to TRBJ2-7; the table's D gene call, TRBD2, was not cross checked with the DNA. TRBV21-1 is a recognized pseudogene. This CDR3 is built from 17 residues. The CDR3: CASRRGDISGSSYEQYF. CDR3 coding DNA: TGTGCCAGCAGACGGGGGGACATTAGCGGGAGCTCCTACGAGCAGTACTTC.

The V call is TRBV5-1, the J call TRBJ1-1; weak D call: TRBD1 (6 bases). This CDR3 is built from 15 residues. The germline V gene encodes CDR1 SGHRS and CDR2 YFSETQ. Trimming pared 0 bases from V and 3 bases from J, leaving 12 bases between. The CDR3 DNA is TGCGCCAGCAGCTTGGCAGGGGACGGATACACTGAAGCTTTCTTT. Its translation: CASSLAGDGYTEAFF.

J is TRBJ2-3 and V is TRBV27, with a weak D call TRBD2 (6 bases). Germline V CDR1 and CDR2: MNHEY, SMNVEV (reference sequence). The V and J ends lost 10 bases and 2 bases respectively, with 13 bases between them. There are 13 residues in the CDR3. The CDR3, as DNA: TGTGCCACGTGGAGGGGCCCCACAGATACGCAGTATTTT. Protein: CATWRGPTDTQYF.

This chain connects TRBV7-2 to TRBJ2-7; TRBD1 matches at 7 bases. The V gene end was trimmed by 2 bases and the J gene end by 3 bases; junction bases not matched to a gene: 4. This CDR3 contains 14 residues. Germline V lookup: CDR1 SGHTA, CDR2 FQGNSA. The CDR3 spells CASSLNAGGYEQYF. In DNA form, the CDR3 reads TGTGCCAGCAGCTTAAATGCAGGGGGCTACGAGCAGTACTTC.

The J gene is TRBJ2-7, the V gene TRBV6-5, with D possibly matching TRBD2 (5 bases). V dropped 6 bases and J dropped 6 bases, with 12 bases sitting between them. CDR1 is MNHEY, CDR2 SVGAGI, per germline. The CDR3 sequence is 12 residues long. The CDR3 sequence is CASSRDRGEQYF. CDR3 coding DNA: TGTGCCAGCAGCCGAGACCGGGGCGAGCAGTACTTC.

The chain combines TRBV28 with TRBJ1-1, with 9 bases matching TRBD1. The CDR3 extends over 18 amino acids. The V gene end was trimmed by 6 bases and the J gene end by 0 bases; junction bases not matched to a gene: 14. CDR1 is MDHEN, CDR2 SYDVKM, per germline. This CDR3 is CASRTPGQGFFMNTEAFF. The CDR3 DNA reads TGTGCCAGCAGAACCCCGGGACAGGGTTTTTTCATGAACACTGAAGCTTTCTTT.